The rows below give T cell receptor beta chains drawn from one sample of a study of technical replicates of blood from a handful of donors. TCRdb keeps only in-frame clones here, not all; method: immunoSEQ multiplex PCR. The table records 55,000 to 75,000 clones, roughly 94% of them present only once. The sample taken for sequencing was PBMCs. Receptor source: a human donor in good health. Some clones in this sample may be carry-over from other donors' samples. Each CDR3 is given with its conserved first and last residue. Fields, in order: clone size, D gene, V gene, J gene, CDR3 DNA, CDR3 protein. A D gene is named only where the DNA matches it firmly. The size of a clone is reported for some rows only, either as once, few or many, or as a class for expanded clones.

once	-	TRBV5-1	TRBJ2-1	TGCGCCAGCAGGCCCCAGGTGAATAATGAGCAGTTCTTC	CASRPQVNNEQFF
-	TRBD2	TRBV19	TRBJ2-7	TGTGCCAGTAGCCCAAGGCTCGGGGGGGGTGAGCAGTACTTC	CASSPRLGGGEQYF
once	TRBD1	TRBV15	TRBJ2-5	TGTGCCACCGGACAGGGGGCGAAGACCCAGTACTTC	CATGQGAKTQYF
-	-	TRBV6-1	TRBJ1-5	TGTGCCAGCAGTCCAGGGATGGGCAATCAGCCCCAGCATTTT	CASSPGMGNQPQHF
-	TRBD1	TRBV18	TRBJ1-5	TGTGCCAGCTCACACGAACAGGGGAGAGGTCAGCCCCAGCATTTT	CASSHEQGRGQPQHF
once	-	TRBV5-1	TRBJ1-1	TGCGCCAGCAGCTTGGCCGGGGGGAACACTGAAGCTTTCTTT	CASSLAGGNTEAFF
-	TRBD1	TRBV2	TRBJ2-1	TGTGCCAGCATGGACAGGGAATACAATGAGCAGTTCTTC	CASMDREYNEQFF
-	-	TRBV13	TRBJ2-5	TGTGCCAGCAGCACGAGCAGGGGAGGGGAGACCCAGTACTTC	CASSTSRGGETQYF
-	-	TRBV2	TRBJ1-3	TGTGCCAGAGCGAGCTCTGGAAACACCATATATTTT	CARASSGNTIYF
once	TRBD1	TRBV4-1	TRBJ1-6	TGCGCCAGCAGCCAGTCACAGGGGGGTTATAATTCACCCCTCCACTTT	CASSQSQGGYNSPLHF
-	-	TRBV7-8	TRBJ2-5	TGTGCCAGCAGCCCCCAAGGGGACTTCCTGCGGCAGACCCAGTACTTC	CASSPQGDFLRQTQYF
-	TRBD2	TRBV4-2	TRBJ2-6	TGTGCCAGCAGCCAAGAAGGGCTAGCGGGGAGCTCTGGGGCCAACGTCCTGACTTTC	CASSQEGLAGSSGANVLTF
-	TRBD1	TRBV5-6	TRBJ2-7	TGTGCCAGCAGCTGGGGGACAGCTGGCGAGCAGTACTTC	CASSWGTAGEQYF
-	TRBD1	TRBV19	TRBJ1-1	TGTGCCAGTAGTGTGACAGGGGGCGCGGACACTGAAGCTTTCTTT	CASSVTGGADTEAFF
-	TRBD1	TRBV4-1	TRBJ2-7	TGCGCCAGCAGCCAAGTGCAGGGGGCGACCTACGAGCAGTACTTC	CASSQVQGATYEQYF
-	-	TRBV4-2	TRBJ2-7	TGTGCCAGCAGCGTCTGGCGGGGGCCCTACTCCTACGAGCAGTACTTC	CASSVWRGPYSYEQYF
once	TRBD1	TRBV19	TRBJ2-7	TGTGCCAGTAGTGTAACCGGGACAGGGGGCTACGAGCAGTACTTC	CASSVTGTGGYEQYF
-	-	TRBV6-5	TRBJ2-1	TGTGCCAGCAGCCCAGAAAAAATGCACAATGAGCAGTTCTTC	CASSPEKMHNEQFF
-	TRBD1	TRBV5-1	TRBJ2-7	TGCGCCAGCAGCTCCCAGACAGGGGGCAGGGACGAGCAGTACTTC	CASSSQTGGRDEQYF
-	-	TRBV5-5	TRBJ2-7	TGTGCCAGCAGCTTGGCTTGGAGGGAATACTACGAGCAGTACTTC	CASSLAWREYYEQYF
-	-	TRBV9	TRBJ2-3	TGTGCCAGCAGGAAGGGCGGGATTAGCACAGATACGCAGTATTTT	CASRKGGISTDTQYF
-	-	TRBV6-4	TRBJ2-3	TGTGCCAGCAGTGGGAGTCATGGAACAGATACGCAGTATTTT	CASSGSHGTDTQYF
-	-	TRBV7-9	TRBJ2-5	TGTGCCAGCAGCTTAGCCGGGGGCCAAGAGACCCAGTACTTC	CASSLAGGQETQYF
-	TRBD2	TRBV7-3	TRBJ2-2	TGTGCCAGCAGCCCCCCGGGACTAGCGGGGGGGACCGGGGAGCTGTTTTTT	CASSPPGLAGGTGELFF
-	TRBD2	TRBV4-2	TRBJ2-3	TGTGCCAGCAGCCAAGTCCCTAGCGGGAGGTTCAGCACAGATACGCAGTATTTT	CASSQVPSGRFSTDTQYF
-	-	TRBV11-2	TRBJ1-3	TGTGCCAGCAGCACAAACACAGCGGGTTCTGGAAACACCATATATTTT	CASSTNTAGSGNTIYF